The clone carrying this TCR beta chain was seen many times. Its specificity is not known. Each sequencing run yielded over 200 million TCR-beta sequences from 15-18 subjects. TCRdb analysed the 5' RACE reads with MiXCR anew, one entry per CDR3 protein. The sample lists about 38,000 distinct CDR3 sequences; more than 9% were seen once. This record comes from a study of neurological immune-mediated disorders. Study-level points and caveats: Expansion of TCR clones was greatest in HTLV-1-associated myelopathy and smallest in multiple sclerosis, where it fell below that of healthy controls. None of the CDR3 amino acid sequences found in expanded clones was shared across subjects. This suggests that the TCR-beta repertoires were private in all groups.

Per germline, CDR1 DFQATT and CDR2 SNEGSKA (reference sequence). The CDR3 length is 10 residues. The V gene lost 3 bases and the J gene lost 6 bases, with 5 bases spanning the gap. The sample comprised CD4+ T cells from blood. This chain joins TRBV20-1 and TRBJ1-1, with D unresolved. This TCR was sampled from a woman in her 30s with HTLV-1-associated myelopathy (HAM/TSP). The DNA for the CDR3 is TGCAGTGCTAGGAGTGCTGAAGCTTTCTTT. This codes for CSARSAEAFF.